The 9 T cell receptor beta chains given below trace back to one sample, sequenced in a study of cytomegalovirus exposure and HLA in healthy donors. The PCR made use of 60 Vbeta and 13 Jbeta primers. Profiled with immunoSEQ multiplex PCR; TCRdb holds only in-frame clones, not every one. This table has roughly 120,000 clones, around 80% appearing once. The sequencing sample was made of PBMCs. The receptors shown here come from a woman under 40 in good health and CMV-seronegative.

The chain combines TRBV6-1 with TRBJ1-2, with 12 bases lining up with TRBD1. Germline assignment: CDR1 MNHNS and CDR2 SASEGT. With 4 bases clipped from V and 7 bases from J, the junction kept 4 bases outside the gene matches. The CDR3 runs to 14 residues. CDR3 residues: CASSGGQGARGYTF. The DNA of the CDR3 is TGTGCCAGCAGTGGGGGACAGGGGGCGCGTGGCTACACCTTC.

The chain recombines TRBV2 with TRBJ2-2, with 10 bases matching TRBD1. The CDR3 extends over 15 amino acids. With V trimmed by 9 bases and J by 4 bases, 8 bases remained unmatched. Per germline, CDR1 SNHLY and CDR2 FYNNEI. CDR3 loop: CASCRDRGITGELFF. In DNA, the CDR3 is TGTGCCAGTTGCAGGGACAGGGGAATCACCGGGGAGCTGTTTTTT. The full variable domain, its missing parts supplied by reference TRBV2 and TRBJ2-2, is EPEVTQTPSHQVTQMGQEVILRCVPISNHLYFYWYRQILGQKVEFLVSFYNNEISEKSEIFDDQFSVERPDGSNFTLKIRSTKLEDSAMYFCASCRDRGITGELFFGEGSRLTVL.

This clone was detected a few times. This rearrangement joins TRBV4-1 to TRBJ1-6; TRBD1 is a possible D gene (6 bases). Germline V CDR1 and CDR2: MGHRA, YSYEKL. CDR3 length: 14 amino acids. V was cut by 2 bases and J by 8 bases, with 10 bases left in between. This chain's CDR3 is CASSQLNRDSPLHF. The CDR3 coding sequence is TGCGCCAGCAGCCAACTCAACAGGGATTCACCCCTCCACTTT.

This sequence joins TRBV7-8 and TRBJ2-2, with 8 bases fitting TRBD1. Germline values: CDR1 SGHVS, CDR2 FQNEAQ. The CDR3 length is 16 residues. V trimming: 4 bases; J trimming: 2 bases; junction bases outside the gene matches: 6. CDR3 coding DNA: TGTGCCAGCAGCTACTCAGGGGGCGCAAACACCGGGGAGCTGTTTTTT. This sequence encodes CASSYSGGANTGELFF.

The chain has TRBV7-9 and TRBJ2-5; TRBD1 aligns across 7 bases. CDR1 and CDR2 (germline): SEHNR, FQNEAQ (reference sequence). This CDR3 has 15 amino acids. With 5 bases clipped from V and 4 bases from J, the junction kept 10 bases outside the gene matches. CDR3 DNA: TGTGCCAGCAGCCCCCAGGGGGTGTCTAGAGAGACCCAGTACTTC. This translates into CASSPQGVSRETQYF.

J is TRBJ1-6 and V is TRBV13; 9 bases are shared with TRBD1. With V trimmed by 5 bases and J by 8 bases, 4 bases remained unmatched. CDR3 length: 14 amino acids. Germline CDR1 is PRHDT and CDR2 is FYEKMQ (reference sequence). As DNA, the CDR3 is TGTGCCAGCAGCCGGGACAGGGTGGATTCACCCCTCCACTTT. It specifies CASSRDRVDSPLHF.

This chain joins TRBV18 and TRBJ1-1, with 10 bases lining up with TRBD1. The V segment lost 4 bases and the J segment 0 bases; nucleotides outside the gene matches: 2. The CDR3 contains 15 residues. Germline assignment: CDR1 KGHSH and CDR2 LQKENI. CDR3 in DNA: TGTGCCAGCTCACGGGGACAGGGGATGAACACTGAAGCTTTCTTT. It specifies CASSRGQGMNTEAFF. Together with reference TRBV18 and TRBJ1-1, the CDR3 gives the full variable domain: NAGVMQNPRHLVRRRGQEARLRCSPMKGHSHVYWYRQLPEEGLKFMVYLQKENIIDESGMPKERFSAEFPKEGPSILRIQQVVRGDSAAYFCASSRGQGMNTEAFFGQGTRLTVV.

The chain has TRBV28 and TRBJ1-1, with TRBD1 matching 9 bases. Losses at the gene ends were 4 bases for V and 5 bases for J; bases not matched to a gene: 8. The CDR3 is made up of 15 amino acids. Germline CDR1 MDHEN, CDR2 SYDVKM. The CDR3 is CASSSEDRGGTEAFF. CDR3 in DNA: TGTGCCAGCAGTTCTGAGGACAGGGGAGGAACTGAAGCTTTCTTT.

The V call is TRBV5-1, the J call TRBJ1-2; D gene unclear. The CDR3 is made up of 15 amino acids. Germline V gene lookup returns CDR1 SGHRS and CDR2 YFSETQ. V was pared by 0 bases and J by 5 bases, with 14 bases between. Written as DNA, the CDR3 is TGCGCCAGCAGCTTGGGGAGGGATCCCTCGTATGGCTACACCTTC. Amino acids: CASSLGRDPSYGYTF.